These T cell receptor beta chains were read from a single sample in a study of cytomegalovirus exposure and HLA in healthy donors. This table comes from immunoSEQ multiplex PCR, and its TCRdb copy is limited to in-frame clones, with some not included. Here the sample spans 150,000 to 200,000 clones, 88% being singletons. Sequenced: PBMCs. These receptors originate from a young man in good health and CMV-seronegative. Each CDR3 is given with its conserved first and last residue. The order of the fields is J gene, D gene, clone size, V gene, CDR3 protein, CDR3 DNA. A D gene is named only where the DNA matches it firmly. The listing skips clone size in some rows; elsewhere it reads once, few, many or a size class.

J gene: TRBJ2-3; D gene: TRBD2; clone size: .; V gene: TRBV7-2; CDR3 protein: CASSRRLAQSDTQYF; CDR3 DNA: TGTGCCAGCAGCCGAAGACTAGCCCAATCGGATACGCAGTATTTT
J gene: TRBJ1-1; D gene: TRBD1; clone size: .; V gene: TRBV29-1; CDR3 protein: CSVPGQGAIGNTEAFF; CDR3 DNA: TGCAGCGTCCCGGGACAGGGGGCAATAGGGAACACTGAAGCTTTCTTT
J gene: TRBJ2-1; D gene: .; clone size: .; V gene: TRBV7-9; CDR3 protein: CAGGTFNEQFF; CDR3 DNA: TGTGCCGGCGGGACTTTCAATGAGCAGTTCTTC
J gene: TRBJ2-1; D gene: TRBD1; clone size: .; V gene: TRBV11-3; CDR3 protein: CASSYRTGAYNEQFF; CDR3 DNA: TGTGCCAGCAGCTACCGGACAGGCGCCTACAATGAGCAGTTCTTC
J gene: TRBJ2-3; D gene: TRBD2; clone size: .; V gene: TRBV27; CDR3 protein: CATSGTTTDTQYF; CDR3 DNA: TGTGCCACCAGCGGGACTACCACAGATACGCAGTATTTT
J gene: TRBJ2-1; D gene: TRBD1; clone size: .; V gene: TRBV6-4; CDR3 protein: CASSETRGTGRNEQFF; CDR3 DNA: TGTGCCAGCAGTGAGACTCGGGGGACAGGGCGGAATGAGCAGTTCTTC
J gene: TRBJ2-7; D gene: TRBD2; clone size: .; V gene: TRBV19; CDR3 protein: CASSISSGSYEQYF; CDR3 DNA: TGTGCCAGTAGTATATCTAGCGGATCCTACGAGCAGTACTTC
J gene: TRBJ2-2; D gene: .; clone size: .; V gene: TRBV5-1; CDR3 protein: CASSLGQDSRGTGELFF; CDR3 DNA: TGCGCCAGCAGCTTGGGACAGGACAGCCGTGGCACCGGGGAGCTGTTTTTT
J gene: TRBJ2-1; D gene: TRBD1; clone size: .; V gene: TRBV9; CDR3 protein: CASSVGQDVEQFF; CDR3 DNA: TGTGCCAGCAGCGTCGGACAGGACGTTGAGCAGTTCTTC
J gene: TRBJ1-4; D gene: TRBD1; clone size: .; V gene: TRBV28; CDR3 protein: CASRRYKTGGGWELFF; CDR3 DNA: TGTGCCAGCAGACGGTACAAGACTGGAGGGGGCTGGGAACTGTTTTTT
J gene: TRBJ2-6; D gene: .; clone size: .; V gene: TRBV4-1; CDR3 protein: CASSQEGRAGANVLTF; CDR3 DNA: TGCGCCAGCAGCCAAGAGGGCAGAGCTGGGGCCAACGTCCTGACTTTC
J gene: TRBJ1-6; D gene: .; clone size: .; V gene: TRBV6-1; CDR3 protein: CAGTLDSYNSPLHF; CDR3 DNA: TGTGCCGGAACCCTAGACTCCTATAATTCACCCCTCCACTTT
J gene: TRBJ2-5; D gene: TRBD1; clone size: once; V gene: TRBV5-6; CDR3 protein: CASSSDRAQETQYF; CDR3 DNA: TGTGCCAGCAGCTCGGACAGGGCCCAAGAGACCCAGTACTTC
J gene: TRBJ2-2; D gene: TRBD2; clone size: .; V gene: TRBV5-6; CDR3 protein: CASSLPGGANTGELFF; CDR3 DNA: TGTGCCAGCAGCTTACCGGGGGGGGCGAACACCGGGGAGCTGTTTTTT
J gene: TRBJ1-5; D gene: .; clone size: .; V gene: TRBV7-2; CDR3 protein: CASSFSGSNQPQHF; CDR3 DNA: TGTGCCAGCAGCTTCAGCGGTAGCAATCAGCCCCAGCATTTT
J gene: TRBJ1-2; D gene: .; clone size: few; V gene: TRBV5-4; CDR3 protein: CASSLDSLGYTF; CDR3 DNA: TGTGCCAGCAGCTTGGACAGTCTCGGCTACACCTTC
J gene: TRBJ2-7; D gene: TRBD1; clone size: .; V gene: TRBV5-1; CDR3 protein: CASSEGQGGDEQYF; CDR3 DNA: TGCGCCAGCAGCGAGGGACAGGGCGGCGACGAGCAGTACTTC
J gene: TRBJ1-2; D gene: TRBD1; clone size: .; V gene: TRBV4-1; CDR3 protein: CASSQDPGGTYGYTF; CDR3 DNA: TGCGCCAGCAGCCAAGACCCAGGGGGTACGTATGGCTACACCTTC
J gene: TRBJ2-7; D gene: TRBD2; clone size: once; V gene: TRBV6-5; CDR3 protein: CASSAPSGEQYF; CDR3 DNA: TGTGCCAGCAGCGCGCCTAGCGGAGAGCAGTACTTC
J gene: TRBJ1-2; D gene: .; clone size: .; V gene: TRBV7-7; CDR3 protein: CASSLGQLYGYTF; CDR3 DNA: TGTGCTAGCAGCTTAGGACAGCTCTATGGCTACACCTTC
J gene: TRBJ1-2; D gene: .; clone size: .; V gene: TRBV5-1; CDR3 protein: CASTDQGIYGYTF; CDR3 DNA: TGCGCCAGCACCGACCAGGGGATCTATGGCTACACCTTC
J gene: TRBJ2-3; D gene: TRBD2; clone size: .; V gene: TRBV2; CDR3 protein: CASRAMRTSDTDTQYF; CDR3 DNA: TGTGCCAGCAGGGCCATGAGGACTAGCGATACAGATACGCAGTATTTT
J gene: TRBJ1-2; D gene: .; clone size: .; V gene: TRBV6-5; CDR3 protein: CASSYDAGNYGYTF; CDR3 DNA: TGTGCCAGCAGTTACGATGCAGGAAACTATGGCTACACCTTC
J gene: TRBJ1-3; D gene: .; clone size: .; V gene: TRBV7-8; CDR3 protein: CASSLARLQYSGNTIYF; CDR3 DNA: TGTGCCAGCAGCTTAGCCCGCTTACAGTACTCTGGAAACACCATATATTTT
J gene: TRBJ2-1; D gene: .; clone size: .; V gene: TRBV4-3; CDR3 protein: CASSQDNGREQFF; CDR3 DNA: TGCGCCAGCAGCCAAGATAACGGGAGAGAGCAGTTCTTC
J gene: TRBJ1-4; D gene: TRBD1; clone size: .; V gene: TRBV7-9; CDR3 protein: CASSPRQGADEKLFF; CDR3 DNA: TGTGCCAGCAGCCCTCGACAGGGTGCGGATGAAAAACTGTTTTTT
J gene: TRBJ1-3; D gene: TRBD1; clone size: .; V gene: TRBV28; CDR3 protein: CASKQGTRNTIYF; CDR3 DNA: TGTGCCAGCAAACAGGGGACCAGAAACACCATATATTTT
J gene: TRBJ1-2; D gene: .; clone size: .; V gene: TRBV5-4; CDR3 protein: CASSLNGGADGYTF; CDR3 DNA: TGTGCCAGCAGCCTCAACGGGGGGGCTGATGGCTACACCTTC
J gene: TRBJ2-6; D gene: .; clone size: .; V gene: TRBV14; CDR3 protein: CASSPFFSGANVLTF; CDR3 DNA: TGTGCCAGCAGCCCGTTTTTCTCTGGGGCCAACGTCCTGACTTTC
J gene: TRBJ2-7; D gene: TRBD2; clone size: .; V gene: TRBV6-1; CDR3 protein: CASSGTSGGVEQYF; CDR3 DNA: TGTGCCAGCTCCGGGACTAGCGGAGGGGTCGAGCAGTACTTC
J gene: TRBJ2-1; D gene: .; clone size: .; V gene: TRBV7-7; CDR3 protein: CASSLELSYEQFF; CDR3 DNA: TGTGCTAGCAGCTTAGAATTGAGCTATGAGCAGTTCTTC
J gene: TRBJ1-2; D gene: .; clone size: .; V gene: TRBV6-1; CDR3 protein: CASSEAGAGDRYGYTF; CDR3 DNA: TGTGCCAGCAGTGAAGCGGGGGCAGGGGATCGTTATGGCTACACCTTC
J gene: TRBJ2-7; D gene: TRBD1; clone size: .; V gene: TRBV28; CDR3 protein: CASSVRTGVYEQYF; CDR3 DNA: TGTGCCAGCAGTGTCCGGACAGGAGTCTACGAGCAGTACTTC
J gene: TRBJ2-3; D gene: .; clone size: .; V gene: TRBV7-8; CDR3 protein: CASSFETRTDTQYF; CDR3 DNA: TGTGCCAGCAGCTTTGAAACTCGCACAGATACGCAGTATTTT
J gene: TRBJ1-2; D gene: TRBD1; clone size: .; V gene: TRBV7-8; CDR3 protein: CASSPGTGVYYGYTF; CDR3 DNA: TGTGCCAGCAGCCCCGGGACAGGGGTTTACTATGGCTACACCTTC
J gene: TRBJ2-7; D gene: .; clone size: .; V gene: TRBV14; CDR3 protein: CASSQGSYYEQYF; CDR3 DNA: TGTGCCAGCAGCCAAGGGAGTTACTACGAGCAGTACTTC
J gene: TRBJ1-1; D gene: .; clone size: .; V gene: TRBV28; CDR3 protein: CASSLLEGTAFF; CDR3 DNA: TGTGCCAGCAGTTTGCTTGAGGGAACCGCTTTCTTT
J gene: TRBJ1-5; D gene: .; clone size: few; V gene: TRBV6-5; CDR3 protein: CASSSSVVGNQPQHF; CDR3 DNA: TGTGCCAGCAGTTCGTCCGTGGTCGGGAATCAGCCCCAGCATTTT
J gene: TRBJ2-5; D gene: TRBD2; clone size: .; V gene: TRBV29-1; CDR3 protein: CSGDSGGTQYF; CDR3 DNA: TGCAGCGGGGATTCGGGGGGGACCCAGTACTTC
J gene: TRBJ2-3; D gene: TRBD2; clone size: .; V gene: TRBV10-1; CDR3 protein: CASAEGLAGRDTQYF; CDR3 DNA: TGCGCCAGCGCCGAGGGACTAGCTGGTAGAGATACGCAGTATTTT
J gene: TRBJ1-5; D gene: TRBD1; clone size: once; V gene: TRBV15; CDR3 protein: CATSRDWQGAFNQPQHF; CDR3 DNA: TGTGCCACCAGCAGAGATTGGCAGGGGGCGTTCAATCAGCCCCAGCATTTT
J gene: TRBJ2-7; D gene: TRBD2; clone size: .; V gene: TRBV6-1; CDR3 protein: CASREGRLAGGLYEQYF; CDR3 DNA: TGTGCCAGCAGGGAAGGGAGGCTAGCGGGAGGGCTCTACGAGCAGTACTTC
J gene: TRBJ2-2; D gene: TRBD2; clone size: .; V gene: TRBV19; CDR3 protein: CASSPISGSRELFF; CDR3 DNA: TGTGCCAGTAGTCCCATTAGCGGGTCGCGGGAGCTGTTTTTT
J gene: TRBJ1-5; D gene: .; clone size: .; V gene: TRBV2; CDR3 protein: CASSVGGTNQPQHF; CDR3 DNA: TGTGCCAGCAGTGTTGGGGGGACCAATCAGCCCCAGCATTTT
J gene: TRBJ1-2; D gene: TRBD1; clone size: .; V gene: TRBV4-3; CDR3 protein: CASSQGRWDRGDGYTF; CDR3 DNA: TGCGCCAGCAGCCAAGGGCGGTGGGACAGGGGAGATGGCTACACCTTC
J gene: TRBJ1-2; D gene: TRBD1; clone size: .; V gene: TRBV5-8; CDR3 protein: CASSLDGTANYGYTF; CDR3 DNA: TGTGCCAGCAGCTTGGATGGGACAGCTAACTATGGCTACACCTTC
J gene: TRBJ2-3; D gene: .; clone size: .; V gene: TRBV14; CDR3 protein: CASSQAGDTQYF; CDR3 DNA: TGTGCCAGCAGCCAGGCGGGAGATACGCAGTATTTT
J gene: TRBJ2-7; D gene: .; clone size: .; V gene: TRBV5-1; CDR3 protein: CASSSGGTYEQYF; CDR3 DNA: TGCGCCAGCAGCTCAGGAGGGACCTACGAGCAGTACTTC
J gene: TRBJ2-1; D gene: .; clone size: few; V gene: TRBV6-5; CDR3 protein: CASSYRDNNEQFF; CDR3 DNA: TGTGCCAGCAGTTACCGGGACAACAATGAGCAGTTCTTC
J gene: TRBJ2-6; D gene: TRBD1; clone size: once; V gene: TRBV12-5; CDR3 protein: CARPGQKASGANVLTF; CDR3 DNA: TGTGCCAGGCCGGGACAGAAGGCCTCTGGGGCCAACGTCCTGACTTTC